What follows are 13 T cell receptor beta chains derived from one specimen sequenced in a study of T cell responses to AZD1222 COVID-19 vaccine. Repertoires were generated with immunoSEQ multiplex PCR, while TCRdb's copy carries only in-frame clones and drops some. The sample contains more than 120,000 clones, about 93% of which appear only once. The specimen was peripheral blood, collected on day 0 of AZD1222 vaccination. The origin of the receptors is an adult in good health.

The chain links TRBV19 to TRBJ1-1, with D perhaps TRBD1 (5 bases). In germline, CDR1 is LNHDA, CDR2 SQIVND (reference sequence). The V end was cut by 5 bases, the J end by 5 bases, with 15 bases between. The CDR3 runs to 14 residues. The CDR3 spells CASSSQARITEAFF. CDR3 DNA sequence: TGTGCCAGTAGTTCACAGGCCCGCATAACTGAAGCTTTCTTT.

This clone was observed a few times. The chain employs TRBV7-8 and TRBJ1-4; TRBD1 matches 8 bases. V lost 6 bases to trimming and J lost 10 bases; unmatched junction nucleotides: 7. CDR3 length: 13 amino acids. The germline gives CDR1 SGHVS, CDR2 FQNEAQ. The CDR3 loop reads CASRPRTGRKLFF. As DNA, the CDR3 is TGTGCCAGCAGACCCCGGACAGGGAGAAAACTGTTTTTT.

This sequence joins TRBV25-1 and TRBJ2-5; 8 nucleotides match TRBD2. This CDR3 comprises 16 residues. The V segment lost 3 bases and the J segment 4 bases; nucleotides outside the gene matches: 10. Germline CDR1 reads MGHDK; CDR2 reads SYGVNS. CDR3 residues: CASSESAGAMGETQYF. The DNA of the CDR3 is TGTGCCAGCAGTGAGTCAGCGGGGGCTATGGGAGAGACCCAGTACTTC.

For the CDR3, the DNA is TGTGCCAGCGAACCCCCCGGGTTTAGGGATGAGCAGTTCTTC. Its protein product is CASEPPGFRDEQFF. This chain joins TRBV25-1 and TRBJ2-1; D uncertain. The ends were cut back, 8 bases at V and 8 bases at J, with 19 bases in the middle. This CDR3 spans 14 amino acids. The germline gives CDR1 MGHDK, CDR2 SYGVNS. Using reference TRBV25-1 and TRBJ2-1 for the parts outside the CDR3, the full variable domain is EADIYQTPRYLVIGTGKKITLECSQTMGHDKMYWYQQDPGMELHLIHYSYGVNSTEKGDLSSESTVSRIRTEHFPLTLESARPSHTSQYLCASEPPGFRDEQFFGPGTRLTVL.

V is TRBV27 and J is TRBJ2-7; 9 bases agree with TRBD2. There are 15 residues in the CDR3. CDR1 is MNHEY, CDR2 SMNVEV, per germline (reference sequence). V shed 3 bases and J 6 bases; nucleotides not matched to a gene: 9. The CDR3 sequence is CASSLLAGIPREQYF. The DNA for the CDR3 is TGTGCCAGCAGTTTGCTAGCGGGAATACCCCGCGAGCAGTACTTC.

The genes are TRBV19 and TRBJ2-7; 7 bases match TRBD1. The CDR3 runs 14 residues. CDR1 and CDR2 from the germline V gene are LNHDA and SQIVND (reference sequence). Trimming at V came to 9 bases and at J to 3 bases, leaving 11 bases not matched to a gene. CDR3 in DNA: TGTGCCAGCGCAAAAACCGACAGGGACTACGAGCAGTACTTC. It specifies CASAKTDRDYEQYF. The variable domain in full, completed from reference TRBV19 and TRBJ2-7, reads DGGITQSPKYLFRKEGQNVTLSCEQNLNHDAMYWYRQDPGQGLRLIYYSQIVNDFQKGDIAEGYSVSREKKESFPLTVTSAQKNPTAFYLCASAKTDRDYEQYFGPGTRLTVT.

V usage is TRBV3-1 (or the pseudogene TRBV3-2) and J usage is TRBJ2-3, with 15 bases that match TRBD2. The CDR3 consists of 15 residues. Unmatched junction bases numbered 1, after V lost 4 bases and J lost 5 bases. In germline, CDR1 is LGHDT, CDR2 YNNKEL (reference sequence). CDR3 protein: CASSRTSGRGDTQYF. Written as DNA, the CDR3 is TGTGCCAGCAGCCGGACTAGCGGGAGGGGAGATACGCAGTATTTT.

The gene calls are TRBV6-6 and TRBJ2-5; D gene uncertain. Germline CDR1 and CDR2: MNHNY and SVGAGI (reference sequence). The CDR3 extends over 12 amino acids. Trimming took 6 bases from V and 4 from J, leaving 9 bases between them. CDR3 residues: CASSPGSETQYF. As DNA, the CDR3 is TGTGCCAGCAGCCCCGGGTCAGAGACCCAGTACTTC.

The V and J genes are TRBV7-9 and TRBJ2-1; possible D gene TRBD2, 5 bases. Germline V gene lookup returns CDR1 SEHNR and CDR2 FQNEAQ (reference sequence). The CDR3 totals 17 residues. V was cut by 0 bases and J by 7 bases, with 19 bases left in between. The CDR3 loop reads CASSLAGTLAVPNEQFF. CDR3 bases: TGTGCCAGCAGCTTAGCGGGTACGCTAGCCGTCCCAAATGAGCAGTTCTTC.

The chain recombines TRBV15 with TRBJ2-7; 8 nucleotides agree with TRBD1. The V gene's germline CDR1 is LNHNV and CDR2 YYDKDF (reference sequence). After removal of 5 bases from V and 7 bases from J, the junction contained 4 bases not matched to a gene. CDR3 length: 12 amino acids. The CDR3 DNA follows: TGTGCCACCAGCGTAGACAGGGGTGAGCAGTACTTC. It encodes CATSVDRGEQYF.

This sequence joins TRBV7-8 and TRBJ1-5; 8 nucleotides align to TRBD1. Germline V gene lookup returns CDR1 SGHVS and CDR2 FQNEAQ. V trimming: 5 bases; J trimming: 3 bases; junction bases outside the gene matches: 9. This CDR3 region has 16 residues. The CDR3 loop reads CASSAGGQGDNQPQHF. The CDR3, as DNA: TGTGCCAGCAGCGCAGGCGGACAGGGCGACAATCAGCCCCAGCATTTT.

The V gene is TRBV6-5, the J gene TRBJ2-4; 9 bases agree with TRBD1. CDR3 length equals 15 residues. The V and J ends lost 6 bases and 0 bases, in that order; junction bases with no gene match: 3. The germline V gene has CDR1 MNHEY and CDR2 SVGAGI. This chain's CDR3 is CASRNRGLAKNIQYF. DNA for the CDR3: TGTGCCAGCAGAAACAGGGGGCTAGCCAAAAACATTCAGTACTTC.

V usage is TRBV24-1 and J usage is TRBJ2-7; the match to TRBD1 covers 10 bases. This CDR3 comprises 16 residues. The V gene's germline CDR1 is KGHDR and CDR2 SFDVKD. The trim removed 4 bases at V and 5 bases at J, leaving 10 bases unmatched. DNA for the CDR3: TGTGCCACCAGTGACCGACAGGGGGCGGAAGGGGACGAGCAGTACTTC. Translating it yields CATSDRQGAEGDEQYF.